Shown below are 13 T cell receptor beta chains from a single sample sequenced in a study of T cell clones after liver transplantation. The data were produced by immunoSEQ multiplex PCR, yet TCRdb's version contains in-frame clones alone and is incomplete. Altogether about 75,000 clones are present, 84% being singletons, with the ten largest covering 2.1%. Here the sequenced sample was CD4+ T cells from blood, taken less than 50 months after liver transplant. Receptors originate from a human patient who received a liver transplant. A share of the T cells may be of graft donor origin.

The V gene is TRBV5-6, the J gene TRBJ1-6, with D unresolved. The V gene lost 4 bases and the J gene lost 7 bases, with 9 bases spanning the gap. The CDR3 runs to 13 residues. Germline assignment: CDR1 SGHDT and CDR2 YYEEEE. The CDR3 DNA reads as TGTGCCAGCAGCCTCTACAGCAATTCACCCCTCCACTTT. As protein: CASSLYSNSPLHF.

V gene TRBV5-6 combines with J gene TRBJ2-2, with TRBD2 matching over 8 bases. CDR3 length: 16 amino acids. Germline CDR1 is SGHDT and CDR2 is YYEEEE. V trimming: 4 bases; J trimming: 3 bases; junction bases outside the gene matches: 8. The CDR3 bases are TGTGCCAGCAGCAAGGCGGGGGGCGATTACACCGGGGAGCTGTTTTTT. This encodes CASSKAGGDYTGELFF.

This clone has just a few counts. The chain couples TRBV4-1 to TRBJ2-1; D tentatively fits TRBD1 or TRBD2 (5 bases each). Trimming removed 1 base at V and 9 bases at J, with 19 bases between. Per the germline V gene, CDR1 is MGHRA and CDR2 is YSYEKL. The CDR3 sequence is 16 residues long. In DNA form, the CDR3 reads TGCGCCAGCAGCCAAGGATGGTCGACGGGGCATGGTGAGCAGTTCTTC. Translating it yields CASSQGWSTGHGEQFF.

J is TRBJ2-2 and V is TRBV5-4; 7 bases align to TRBD2. CDR3 length: 15 residues. CDR1 and CDR2 from the germline V gene are SGHNT and YYREEE (reference sequence). Unmatched junction bases numbered 5, after V lost 0 bases and J lost 6 bases. The CDR3 DNA follows: TGTGCCAGCAGCTTGGAGATGGGGGGGTCCGGGGAGCTGTTTTTT. Translating gives CASSLEMGGSGELFF.

A single count supports this clone. The V and J genes are TRBV28 and TRBJ2-1; 7 nucleotides align to TRBD2. CDR1 is MDHEN, CDR2 SYDVKM, per germline. This CDR3 region has 15 residues. The V gene end was trimmed by 2 bases and the J gene end by 2 bases; junction bases not matched to a gene: 3. The CDR3 coding sequence is TGTGCCAGCAGTTTACCCGCGGGAGCCTACAATGAGCAGTTCTTC. It encodes CASSLPAGAYNEQFF.

V gene TRBV28 combines with J gene TRBJ2-3; 9 nucleotides agree with TRBD2. Looked up from germline, CDR1 is MDHEN and CDR2 is SYDVKM. The V segment lost 6 bases and the J segment 0 bases; nucleotides outside the gene matches: 13. CDR3 length: 18 residues. In DNA form, the CDR3 reads TGTGCCAGCAGACCATCCAGCGGGAGGTGGGATAGCACAGATACGCAGTATTTT. It codes for CASRPSSGRWDSTDTQYF. Based on the CDR3 plus reference TRBV28 and TRBJ2-3, the full variable domain is DVKVTQSSRYLVKRTGEKVFLECVQDMDHENMFWYRQDPGLGLRLIYFSYDVKMKEKGDIPEGYSVSREKKERFSLILESASTNQTSMYLCASRPSSGRWDSTDTQYFGPGTRLTVL.

The chain uses TRBV5-4 and TRBJ2-1; D may be TRBD1 or TRBD2 (5 bases each). CDR3 size: 15 residues. Germline V CDR1 and CDR2: SGHNT, YYREEE (reference sequence). Trimming removed 6 bases from V and 0 bases from J, with 13 bases in between. The CDR3 sequence: CASNRLGDSYNEQFF. In nucleotides, the CDR3 is TGTGCCAGCAACCGACTGGGGGACTCCTACAATGAGCAGTTCTTC.

The rearrangement joins TRBV10-3 to TRBJ1-1; D is unclear. The CDR3 contains 14 residues. V lost 7 bases and J lost 0, with 12 bases in between. From germline, CDR1 is ENHRY and CDR2 SYGVKD. The CDR3 region is CAIKLTEMNTEAFF. In DNA, the CDR3 is TGTGCCATCAAATTGACCGAGATGAACACTGAAGCTTTCTTT.

This chain links TRBV7-3 with TRBJ1-1; possibly TRBD1 for D (5 bases). Looked up from germline, CDR1 is SGHTA and CDR2 is FQGTGA. This CDR3 spans 13 amino acids. The ends were cut back, 4 bases at V and 0 bases at J, with 6 bases in the middle. CDR3 in DNA: TGTGCCAGCAGCTCACAGGTGAACACTGAAGCTTTCTTT. Translated, it gives CASSSQVNTEAFF.

This sequence joins TRBV30 and TRBJ2-3; possible D gene TRBD2, 6 bases. The CDR3 covers 14 residues. CDR1 is GTSNPN, CDR2 SVGIG, per germline (reference sequence). V was clipped by 0 bases and J by 4 bases, with 11 bases between them. The CDR3 is CAWSVGLAADTQYF. In DNA form, the CDR3 reads TGTGCCTGGAGTGTAGGGTTAGCGGCAGATACGCAGTATTTT.

The rearrangement joins TRBV21-1 to TRBJ1-1. TRBV21-1 is tagged as a pseudogene. The CDR3 loop spans 17 amino acids. The CDR3, as DNA: TGTGCCAGCAGCAAATGGAAACCTGGGGACTATTATACTGAAGCTTTCTTT. The encoded protein is CASSKWKPGDYYTEAFF.

This clone was seen a few times. V is TRBV19 and J is TRBJ2-7; 9 positions agree with TRBD2. After removal of 3 bases from V and 5 bases from J, the junction contained 8 bases not matched to a gene. The CDR3 has 15 residues. Germline lookup yields CDR1 LNHDA and CDR2 SQIVND (reference sequence). The CDR3 loop reads CASSMQGGGAHEQYF. The CDR3 coding sequence is TGTGCCAGTAGTATGCAGGGCGGGGGGGCCCACGAGCAGTACTTC.

The chain employs TRBV7-2 and TRBJ1-1, with unresolved D. CDR3 length: 14 amino acids. Trimming stripped 5 bases from V and 6 bases from J, with 16 bases between. The germline V gene encodes CDR1 SGHTA and CDR2 FQGNSA. CDR3 in DNA: TGTGCCAGCAGCCCCCGAGCCCCGCGGGCTGAAGCTTTCTTT. Its protein is CASSPRAPRAEAFF.